The rows below give T cell receptor beta chains drawn from one sample of a study of blood T cell repertoires in COVID-19. This table comes from immunoSEQ multiplex PCR, and its TCRdb copy is limited to in-frame clones, with some not included. Counted here are about 480,000 clones, 70% to 90% occurring once; the ten biggest clones make up about 2.1%. Source material: PBMCs or T cells enriched from blood (not recorded which). Receptor source: a woman aged 18-29 years with acute COVID-19. CDR3s include the opening cysteine and the closing phenylalanine or tryptophan. Fields, in order: clone size, V gene, D gene, J gene, CDR3 DNA, CDR3 protein. The D gene is left open where the match is weak. Clone sizes are given selectively: once, few, many, or a class where the clone is expanded.

size: .; V: TRBV28; D: TRBD2; J: TRBJ2-7; DNA: TGTGCCAGCAGCCCGCTAGCGGGAGGAACCTACGAGCAGTACTTC; CDR3: CASSPLAGGTYEQYF
size: .; V: TRBV11-2; D: TRBD1; J: TRBJ1-4; DNA: TGTGCCAGCAGCTTATCCGTGACAGGGAGAGCAACTAATGAAAAACTGTTTTTT; CDR3: CASSLSVTGRATNEKLFF
size: .; V: TRBV27; D: TRBD1; J: TRBJ1-5; DNA: TGTGCCAGCACGTCGGGACAGGCCTCGGGGCCCCAGCATTTT; CDR3: CASTSGQASGPQHF
size: .; V: TRBV5-1; D: TRBD2; J: TRBJ2-3; DNA: TGCGCCAGCAGTCTCGGACTAGCGGGGGGCACAGATACGCAGTATTTT; CDR3: CASSLGLAGGTDTQYF
size: once; V: TRBV6-5; D: .; J: TRBJ2-2; DNA: TGTGCCAGCAGTTCCGCGGCGGGCACCGGGGAGCTGTTTTTT; CDR3: CASSSAAGTGELFF
size: .; V: TRBV10-3; D: .; J: TRBJ1-2; DNA: TGTGCCATCAGTGAGCCTCAGGGTTTGGCTAACTATGGCTACACCTTC; CDR3: CAISEPQGLANYGYTF
size: few; V: TRBV27; D: .; J: TRBJ2-1; DNA: TGTGCCAGCAGTTACAGGGTCTTGGATGAGCAGTTCTTC; CDR3: CASSYRVLDEQFF
size: .; V: TRBV2; D: TRBD1; J: TRBJ1-2; DNA: TGTGCCAGCAGTGAAGCTACAGGGGATAACTATGGCTACACCTTC; CDR3: CASSEATGDNYGYTF
size: .; V: TRBV6-5; D: .; J: TRBJ1-1; DNA: TGTGCCAGCAGTTCGACTATCACTGAAGCTTTCTTT; CDR3: CASSSTITEAFF
size: .; V: TRBV7-2; D: TRBD2; J: TRBJ2-1; DNA: TGTGCCAGCAGCTCCCCATTAGCGGGGTACAATGAGCAGTTCTTC; CDR3: CASSSPLAGYNEQFF
size: .; V: TRBV30; D: TRBD1; J: TRBJ1-2; DNA: TGTGCCTGGAGCTTAGGGGGCGATGGCTACACCTTC; CDR3: CAWSLGGDGYTF
size: .; V: TRBV19; D: .; J: TRBJ2-7; DNA: TGTGCCAGTAGTTCCAGGGGTTACGAGCAGTACTTC; CDR3: CASSSRGYEQYF
size: .; V: TRBV7-2; D: .; J: TRBJ1-5; DNA: TGTGCCAGCAGCTTAGAGGTGACAGTTCCCAATCAGCCCCAGCATTTT; CDR3: CASSLEVTVPNQPQHF
size: .; V: TRBV5-1; D: TRBD1; J: TRBJ1-5; DNA: TGCGCCAGCAGCTTGGATACAGGGGTCGGGCAGCCCCAGCATTTT; CDR3: CASSLDTGVGQPQHF
size: .; V: TRBV23-1; D: .; J: TRBJ1-2; DNA: TGCGCCAGCAGTCCCCCCCCCTCACAGCTTAACTATGGCTACACCTTC; CDR3: CASSPPPSQLNYGYTF
size: .; V: TRBV12-5; D: .; J: TRBJ1-2; DNA: TGTGCTAGTGGTTTGGGACAGAAGGACTATGGCTACACCTTC; CDR3: CASGLGQKDYGYTF
size: .; V: TRBV4-1; D: TRBD1; J: TRBJ2-7; DNA: TGCGCCAGCAGCCAAGATCCGGGACAGGGTCCCTTTTCGGAGCAGTACTTC; CDR3: CASSQDPGQGPFSEQYF
size: .; V: TRBV6-2/TRBV6-3; D: .; J: TRBJ1-5; DNA: TGTGCCAGCAGTTACTCGCGGGGTTATAGCAATCAGCCCCAGCATTTT; CDR3: CASSYSRGYSNQPQHF
size: .; V: TRBV29-1; D: .; J: TRBJ1-1; DNA: TGCAGCGTTGTTATGGGCTCCCGGAACACTGAAGCTTTCTTT; CDR3: CSVVMGSRNTEAFF
size: .; V: TRBV27; D: TRBD1; J: TRBJ2-7; DNA: TGTGCCAGCAGTTTACCGGGACAGGGGATGTACGAGCAGTACTTC; CDR3: CASSLPGQGMYEQYF
size: .; V: TRBV2; D: TRBD1; J: TRBJ1-1; DNA: TGTGCCAGCAGTGGTCCGGACAGGGTAAGAGCTTTCTTT; CDR3: CASSGPDRVRAFF
size: .; V: TRBV9; D: .; J: TRBJ1-1; DNA: TGTGCCAGCAGCGTACTCGGCCAGGGGAACACTGAAGCTTTCTTT; CDR3: CASSVLGQGNTEAFF
size: few; V: TRBV7-8; D: .; J: TRBJ2-4; DNA: TGTGCCAGCAGCTTAAAGACAGAAGACTTCTTCACCAAAAACATTCAGTACTTC; CDR3: CASSLKTEDFFTKNIQYF
size: .; V: TRBV5-1; D: .; J: TRBJ2-2; DNA: TGCGCCAGCAGCCCACGGGGATCCGGGGAGCTGTTTTTT; CDR3: CASSPRGSGELFF
size: .; V: TRBV28; D: TRBD1; J: TRBJ1-6; DNA: TGTGCCAGCACCACTGGGACAGGGTTTTTTTCACCCCTCCACTTT; CDR3: CASTTGTGFFSPLHF
size: .; V: TRBV11-2; D: .; J: TRBJ2-3; DNA: TGTGCCAGCAGCTTAGCTCGGGCAGATACGCAGTATTTT; CDR3: CASSLARADTQYF
size: .; V: TRBV29-1; D: .; J: TRBJ1-3; DNA: TGCGGTACTATTGGAAACACCATATATTTT; CDR3: CGTIGNTIYF
size: .; V: TRBV2; D: .; J: TRBJ2-5; DNA: TGTGCCAGCACTAGAAGGGGTAGGGAGACCCAGTACTTC; CDR3: CASTRRGRETQYF
size: .; V: TRBV2; D: .; J: TRBJ2-1; DNA: TGTGCCACTGGCGGGCCAGCAGACAATGAGCAGTTCTTC; CDR3: CATGGPADNEQFF
size: .; V: TRBV4-3; D: .; J: TRBJ1-1; DNA: TGCGCCAGCAGCCAGACTGGGAACACTGAAGCTTTCTTT; CDR3: CASSQTGNTEAFF
size: once; V: TRBV11-2; D: TRBD1; J: TRBJ1-1; DNA: TGTGCCAGCAGCCGGCAAATGTACAGGGGGAGATGGGCTGAAGCTTTCTTT; CDR3: CASSRQMYRGRWAEAFF
size: .; V: TRBV30; D: TRBD1; J: TRBJ1-5; DNA: TGTGCCTGGAGTGTAGTTCCCTCAGGGGGGAGGTATCAGCCCCAGCATTTT; CDR3: CAWSVVPSGGRYQPQHF
size: .; V: TRBV3-1/TRBV3-2; D: .; J: TRBJ2-5; DNA: TGTGCCAGCAGCCAGACCTACGGGACTCAAGAGACCCAGTACTTC; CDR3: CASSQTYGTQETQYF
size: .; V: TRBV5-1; D: TRBD2; J: TRBJ2-5; DNA: TGCGCCAGCAGCCCGGGACTAGCGGGAAGAGAGACCCAGTACTTC; CDR3: CASSPGLAGRETQYF
size: .; V: TRBV6-5; D: TRBD1; J: TRBJ1-5; DNA: TGTGCCAGCAGAGTTACAGGGGATCAGCCCCAGCATTTT; CDR3: CASRVTGDQPQHF
size: .; V: TRBV28; D: TRBD1; J: TRBJ1-3; DNA: TGTGCCAGCAGCCAGGGACAGGTGCTCTCTGGAAACACCATATATTTT; CDR3: CASSQGQVLSGNTIYF
size: .; V: TRBV3-1/TRBV3-2; D: TRBD1; J: TRBJ1-1; DNA: TGTGCCAGCAGCCCGGGACAGGGAACTGAAGCTTTCTTT; CDR3: CASSPGQGTEAFF
size: .; V: TRBV29-1; D: TRBD1; J: TRBJ2-5; DNA: TGCAGCGTAGGGGGCGCGGAGACCCAGTACTTC; CDR3: CSVGGAETQYF
size: .; V: TRBV5-1; D: .; J: TRBJ1-1; DNA: TGCGCCAGCAGCTTTTATGACAGTTTAGTTGTTGAAGCTTTCTTT; CDR3: CASSFYDSLVVEAFF
size: .; V: TRBV10-3; D: .; J: TRBJ2-1; DNA: TGTGCCACCACGCGGGACAGCTCCTACAATGAGCAGTTCTTC; CDR3: CATTRDSSYNEQFF
size: once; V: TRBV7-9; D: TRBD2; J: TRBJ2-1; DNA: TGTGCCAGCAGCTTTCTAGCGGGGGCGGTTGAGCAGTTCTTC; CDR3: CASSFLAGAVEQFF
size: .; V: TRBV6-5; D: TRBD1; J: TRBJ1-5; DNA: TGTGCCAGCGTGAACCCGGGACAGGGGTTTCAGCCCCAGCATTTT; CDR3: CASVNPGQGFQPQHF
size: .; V: TRBV11-2; D: TRBD1; J: TRBJ2-1; DNA: TGTGCCAGCAGCTTATTACAGGGGGCAGGGGAGCAGTTCTTC; CDR3: CASSLLQGAGEQFF
size: once; V: TRBV19; D: .; J: TRBJ1-2; DNA: TGTGCCAGTAGTCCGCTAACGGGGCGCAGGGGTTATGGCTACACCTTC; CDR3: CASSPLTGRRGYGYTF
size: .; V: TRBV7-9; D: .; J: TRBJ2-1; DNA: TGTGCCAGCAGCTCAGAGGGACTCGCCCTAAACAATGAGCAGTTCTTC; CDR3: CASSSEGLALNNEQFF